This is a list of T cell receptor beta chains from one sample in a study of blood T cell repertoires in COVID-19. Measured with immunoSEQ multiplex PCR; TCRdb has only the in-frame clones, and not every one. The sample lists about 250,000 clones; roughly 80% were seen once. Sequences were obtained from peripheral blood. These receptors came from a man aged 80 or over with acute or convalescent COVID-19. Both conserved end residues are part of each CDR3. Each record gives: V gene, J gene, D gene, clone size, CDR3 DNA, CDR3 protein. The D gene is left open where the match is weak. The size entry is marked missing in some rows and otherwise reads once, few, many or a size class.

>TRBV24-1|TRBJ2-7|TRBD2|NA
TGTGCCACCAGTGGGAGCGGGGGGCGGACCTACGAGCAGTACTTC
CATSGSGGRTYEQYF
>TRBV7-2|TRBJ2-4|NA|NA
TGTGCCAGCAGCTTAGACGACAGGACGGCGACCAAAAACATTCAGTACTTC
CASSLDDRTATKNIQYF
>TRBV5-1|TRBJ1-1|NA|NA
TGCGCCAGCAGCTTCGGAGGCTGGGGGAACACTGAAGCTTTCTTT
CASSFGGWGNTEAFF
>TRBV5-5|TRBJ1-2|TRBD1|once
TGTGCCAGCAGCTTGAACAGGGGGTACTATGGCTACACCTTC
CASSLNRGYYGYTF
>TRBV28|TRBJ1-2|NA|few
TGTGCCAGCAGTTTAGCCGGTTATCGGGGCTACACCTTC
CASSLAGYRGYTF
>TRBV28|TRBJ1-1|NA|NA
TGTGCCAGCAGTTTAGTAGGGGGGGGTGGTGAAGCTTTCTTT
CASSLVGGGGEAFF
>TRBV5-6|TRBJ2-7|NA|few
TGTGCCAGCAGCCAGGGACTCCAGAGTCTTTCCTACGAGCAGTACTTC
CASSQGLQSLSYEQYF
>TRBV20-1|TRBJ2-7|TRBD1|NA
TGCAGTGCTAGTGCCGGGACAGGGGGAACCTACGAGCAGTACTTC
CSASAGTGGTYEQYF
>TRBV6-6|TRBJ1-5|NA|NA
TGTGCCAGCAGGGGGGGTCGAGCGAGCAACCAGCCCCAGCATTTT
CASRGGRASNQPQHF
>TRBV14|TRBJ2-3|TRBD1|NA
TGTGCCAGCAGCCGTCTTAGGGACAGGACCACAGATACGCAGTATTTT
CASSRLRDRTTDTQYF
>TRBV10-2|TRBJ1-3|TRBD1|NA
TGCGCCAGCAGTGAGTCGACAGGGTTGACTGGAAACACCATATATTTT
CASSESTGLTGNTIYF
>TRBV6-5|TRBJ2-1|NA|NA
TGTGCCAGCAGCGCTACCTACAATGAGCAGTTCTTC
CASSATYNEQFF
>TRBV9|TRBJ2-3|NA|NA
TGTGCCAGCAGCACACGGACTATCCGGGCCACAGATACGCAGTATTTT
CASSTRTIRATDTQYF
>TRBV3-1/TRBV3-2|TRBJ2-6|NA|few
TGTGCCACCCGGGGGGCCCGGGCTCGTATCGGGGCCAACGTCCTGACTTTC
CATRGARARIGANVLTF
>TRBV6-5|TRBJ2-3|TRBD2|NA
TGTGCCAGCACCCTGGGAGGGAACACAGATACGCAGTATTTT
CASTLGGNTDTQYF
>TRBV5-1|TRBJ2-3|TRBD2|NA
TGCGCCAGCAGCCCGGGAGGTGGGGAGCGGACGCAGTATTTT
CASSPGGGERTQYF
>TRBV11-3|TRBJ2-7|NA|NA
TGTGCCAGCAGCTTAAACAGCGGCTACGAGCAGTACTTC
CASSLNSGYEQYF
>TRBV9|TRBJ2-7|TRBD1|NA
TGTGCCAGCAGCGTAACCCCCCAACAGGGGAACGAGCAGTACTTC
CASSVTPQQGNEQYF
>TRBV7-9|TRBJ1-4|NA|few
TGTGCCAGCAGCACCCAGGGGAGCTCGGGTGAAAAACTGTTTTTT
CASSTQGSSGEKLFF
>TRBV15|TRBJ1-3|NA|few
TGTGCCACCAGCAGAGACGGGGGGCTGAGAAACACCATATATTTT
CATSRDGGLRNTIYF
>TRBV3-1/TRBV3-2|TRBJ2-7|NA|NA
TGTGCCAGCAGCCTTCAGTCTTACGAGCAGTACTTC
CASSLQSYEQYF
>TRBV5-1|TRBJ1-1|TRBD1|NA
TGCGCCAGCAGCTCAACAGGGGGTGCGAACACTGAAGCTTTCTTT
CASSSTGGANTEAFF
>TRBV14|TRBJ1-2|TRBD1|NA
TGTGCCAGCAGCCGATACCGGGACAGGGTTGGCTATGGCTACACCTTC
CASSRYRDRVGYGYTF
>TRBV10-2|TRBJ1-4|TRBD1|few
TGCGCCAGCAGTGAGTCATGGAGAGTCCAGGGGGCTGGAGAAAAACTGTTTTTT
CASSESWRVQGAGEKLFF
>TRBV4-1|TRBJ2-3|TRBD2|NA
TGCGCCAGCAGCCGCGGATCTACAGCGGGGGGGCGGTTAGATACGCAGTATTTT
CASSRGSTAGGRLDTQYF
>TRBV18|TRBJ2-3|NA|NA
TGTGCCAGCTCACAAACTAGATCAGATACGCAGTATTTT
CASSQTRSDTQYF
>TRBV7-2|TRBJ1-1|NA|NA
TGTGCCAGCAGCTTAGGGGGGGATCTGAACACTGAAGCTTTCTTT
CASSLGGDLNTEAFF
>TRBV9|TRBJ1-1|NA|NA
TGTGCCAGCAGCGCAATGGGGGGTGGCACTGAAGCTTTCTTT
CASSAMGGGTEAFF